This T cell receptor (beta chain) was captured by sequencing in a study of breast tumors, draining lymph nodes, adjacent tissues. This CDR3 comprises 15 residues. CDR1 SGHKS and CDR2 YYEKEE come from the germline V gene (reference sequence). Trimming left V 4 bases short and J 2 bases short, with 15 bases between. TCRdb re-analysed the multiplex PCR reads in MiXCR, keeping a single row per CDR3 protein. The data show approximately 230,000 distinct CDR3 sequences, approximately 36% seen once. General study points: Tumor repertoires ranked between lymph nodes and nontumor tissue in diversity, with V and J gene preferences.

This clonotype appeared many times. Antigen: not known. Axillary draining lymph nodes of breast cancer patients supplied the node samples. Sequencing was performed on axillary lymph node tissue. The TCR originated in a female donor with breast cancer. Some clones in this sample may be carry-over from other donors' samples. The rearrangement joins TRBV5-5 to TRBJ2-5, with D perhaps matching TRBD1 or TRBD2 (6 bases each). The CDR3 protein is CASSPTGAQQETQYF. For the CDR3, the DNA is TGTGCCAGCAGCCCGACGGGGGCGCAACAAGAGACCCAGTACTTC.